A single sample is the source of the 5 T cell receptor beta chains below, sequenced in a study of response to subunit inactivated influenza vaccine. MiXCR, applied by TCRdb to the RT-PCR reads, yields one record per CDR3 protein. Altogether 500,000 to 550,000 distinct CDR3 sequences are present, more than 7% being singletons, with the ten largest covering around 13%. The material was PBMCs from blood, obtained around 25 months after vaccination. These receptors all stem from a man aged 50 to 75 who received an inactivated influenza vaccine.

This clonotype was counted ten times or more. This chain joins TRBV12-3 or TRBV12-4 and TRBJ2-3, with no clear D. V was pared by 0 bases and J by 0 bases, with 7 bases between. This CDR3 has 15 amino acids. CDR3: CASSLAGYSTDTQYF. The CDR3 DNA reads as TGTGCCAGCAGTTTAGCCGGTTATAGCACAGATACGCAGTATTTT.

The V and J genes are TRBV29-1 and TRBJ2-1, with D maybe TRBD1 (6 bases). V lost 5 bases and J 7 bases, leaving 21 bases between the germline ends. Germline assignment: CDR1 SQVTM and CDR2 ANQGSEA. CDR3 length equals 15 residues. The DNA of the CDR3 is TGCAGCGTTCTCTTAGGGGGAGTTCTCTTGAATGAGCAGTTCTTC. Amino acids: CSVLLGGVLLNEQFF.

The V gene is TRBV27, the J gene TRBJ1-4; TRBD1 agrees at 7 bases. The germline CDR1 and CDR2 sequences are MNHEY and SMNVEV (reference sequence). The V gene end was trimmed by 9 bases and the J gene end by 2 bases; junction bases not matched to a gene: 12. This CDR3 comprises 16 residues. The CDR3 coding sequence is TGTGCCAGTAGGGAAGGGGACAGTCGTACTAATGAAAAACTGTTTTTT. As protein: CASREGDSRTNEKLFF.

This clonotype appeared many times. The chain employs TRBV12-3 or TRBV12-4 and TRBJ2-1, with no clear D. Trimming took off 5 bases at V and 8 bases at J, with 7 bases between the two ends. The CDR3 sequence is 11 residues long. The CDR3 coding sequence is TGTGCCAGCAGTCTTGTGGATGAGCAGTTCTTC. This codes for CASSLVDEQFF.

There are a few counts of this clonotype. DNA for the CDR3: TGCAGCCACGTGTCAGATACGCAGTATTTT. Amino acids: CSHVSDTQYF. This rearrangement joins TRBV29-1 to TRBJ2-3; D unclear. CDR1 is SQVTM and CDR2 is ANQGSEA in the germline V gene. V lost 8 bases, J lost 4 bases, and 7 bases lay in between. This CDR3 is 10 amino acids long.